This TCR beta chain was captured in a study of CD8 T cells in ankylosing spondylitis. Study outcomes and limitations: Eight or nine highly homologous variants formed a TCR beta motif that appeared characteristic of ankylosing spondylitis blood. Disease-associated clonotypes exhibited CD8+ identity and were relatively infrequent in peripheral blood. Disease-linked clones were reportedly significantly enriched in matched ankylosing spondylitis synovial fluid.

This clonotype was counted ten times or more. Its antigen is not known. J lost 3 bases, V lost 5 bases, and 6 bases had no gene match. The CDR3 extends over 15 amino acids. Germline V CDR1 and CDR2: LGHNA, YNFKEQ. Quantitative 5'-RACE with molecular barcodes produced the TCR beta libraries. Each CDR3 protein is one row after TCRdb ran MiXCR on the 5' RACE reads. The sample has about 500,000 distinct CDR3 sequences, roughly 5.3% seen once. Sequenced: blood, either unsorted or a sorted T cell fraction (not recorded which). The TCR comes from a male donor with ankylosing spondylitis. This rearrangement joins TRBV4-2 to TRBJ2-5, with 10 bases lining up with TRBD2. The CDR3 DNA sequence: TGTGCCAGCAGCGTATCCCTAGCGGGAGAAGAGACCCAGTACTTC. This gives the protein CASSVSLAGEETQYF.